Sequencing of this T cell receptor (beta chain) was carried out in a study of tumor and adjacent non-tumor tissue in lung cancer. Study-wide context: Histology: under 15 adenocarcinoma, 2 squamous cell carcinoma, 1 small cell lung cancer. On average, productive TCRbeta reads reached some 4.2 million per sample. Findings and limits, study-wide: Tumor repertoires had a smaller top 100 clone share than normal lung. TCR diversity was significantly greater in tumor than normal lung tissue.

A modified ARM-PCR protocol with three rounds of nested PCR amplified TCRbeta. TCRdb re-analysed the multiplex PCR reads in MiXCR, keeping a single row per CDR3 protein. The sample has tens of thousands of distinct CDR3 sequences, 61% seen once; the top ten hold about 31%. To note about this clonotype: Its antigen is undetermined. No conserved phenylalanine or tryptophan ends this CDR3, so it is likely a read error.

V lost 0 bases and J 3 bases, leaving 9 bases between the germline ends. The CDR3 has 15 amino acids. Germline V lookup: CDR1 MGHRA, CDR2 YSYEKL. RNA was extracted from bulk tissue without any cell sorting. This non-tumor lung sample came from over 3 cm beyond the tumor edge. The sequence came from a man in his 70s with non-small cell lung cancer. The chain combines TRBV4-1 with TRBJ1-5; D not certain. The sequenced material came from distant non-tumor lung tissue. Written as DNA, the CDR3 is TGCGCCAGCAGCCAAGAATCTGATGACAATCAGCCCCAGCATCTT. This sequence encodes CASSQESDDNQPQHL.